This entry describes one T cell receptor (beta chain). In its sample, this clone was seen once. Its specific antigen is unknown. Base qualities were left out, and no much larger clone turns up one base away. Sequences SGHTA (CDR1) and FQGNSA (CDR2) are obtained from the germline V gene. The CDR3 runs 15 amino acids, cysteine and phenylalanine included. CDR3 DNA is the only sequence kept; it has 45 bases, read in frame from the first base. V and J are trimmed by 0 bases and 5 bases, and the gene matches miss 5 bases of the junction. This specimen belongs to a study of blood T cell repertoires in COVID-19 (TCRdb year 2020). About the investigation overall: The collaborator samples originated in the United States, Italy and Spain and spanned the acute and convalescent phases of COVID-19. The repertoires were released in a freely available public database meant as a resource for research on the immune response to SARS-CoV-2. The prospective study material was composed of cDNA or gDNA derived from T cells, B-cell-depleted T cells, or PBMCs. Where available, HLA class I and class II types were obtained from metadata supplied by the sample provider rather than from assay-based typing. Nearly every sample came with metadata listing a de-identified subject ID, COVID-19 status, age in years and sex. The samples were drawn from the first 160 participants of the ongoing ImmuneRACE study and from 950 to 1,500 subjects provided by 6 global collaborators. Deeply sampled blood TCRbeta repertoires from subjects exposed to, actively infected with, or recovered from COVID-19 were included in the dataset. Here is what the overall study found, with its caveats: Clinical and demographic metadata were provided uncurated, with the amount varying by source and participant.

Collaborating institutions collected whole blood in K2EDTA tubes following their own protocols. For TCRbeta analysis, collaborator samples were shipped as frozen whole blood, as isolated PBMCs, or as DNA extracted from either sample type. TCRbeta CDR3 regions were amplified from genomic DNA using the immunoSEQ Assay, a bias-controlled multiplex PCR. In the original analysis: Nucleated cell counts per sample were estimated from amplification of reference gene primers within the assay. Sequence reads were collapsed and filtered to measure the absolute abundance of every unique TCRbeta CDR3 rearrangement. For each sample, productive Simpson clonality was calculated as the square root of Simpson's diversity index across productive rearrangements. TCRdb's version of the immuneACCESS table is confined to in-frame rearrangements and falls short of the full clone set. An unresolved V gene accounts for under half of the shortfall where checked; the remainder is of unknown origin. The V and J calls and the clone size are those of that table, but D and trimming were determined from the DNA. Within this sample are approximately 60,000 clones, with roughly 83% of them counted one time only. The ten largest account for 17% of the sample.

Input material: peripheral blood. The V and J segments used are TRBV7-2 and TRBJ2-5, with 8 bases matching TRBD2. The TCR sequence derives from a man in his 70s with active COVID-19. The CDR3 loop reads CASSLASGIEETQYF. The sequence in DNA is TGTGCCAGCAGCTTAGCTAGCGGGATAGAGGAGACCCAGTACTTC.